The T cell receptor beta chain under discussion was sequenced for a study of Graves' ophthalmopathy and Graves' hyperthyroidism. The authors amplified TCR beta CDR3 regions from RNA transcripts. RT-PCR was first run with HTBI primers, then multiplex PCR in a second round. TCRdb ran MiXCR on the multiplex PCR reads and lists one entry per CDR3 protein. The profile shows around 1.1 million distinct CDR3 sequences, roughly two fifths of them singletons. Per germline, CDR1 MNHNY and CDR2 SVGAGI (reference sequence). This CDR3 is 18 amino acids long. Trimming removed 3 bases from V and 4 bases from J, with 19 bases in between. Exclusion covered patients with other autoimmune diseases or uncontrolled infections (as well as pregnancy or lactation). The diagnosis was founded upon clinical symptoms, serum thyroxine, TRAb, thyroid ultrasound and orbital computed tomography.

Input material: peripheral blood or thyroid tissue (not recorded which). The TCR comes from an adult man with Graves' hyperthyroidism. The rearrangement uses TRBV6-6 and TRBJ2-6; D may be TRBD1 (6 bases). Here the CDR3 DNA reads TGTGCCAGCAGTTATACCCAACCCACAGGGAGCGGGGCCAACGTCCTGACTTTC. It encodes CASSYTQPTGSGANVLTF.